Below, 17 T cell receptor beta chains from the same sample are listed, as sequenced in a study of cytomegalovirus exposure and HLA in healthy donors. The PCR used 60 Vbeta and 13 Jbeta primers. The table came from immunoSEQ multiplex PCR; TCRdb's copy has only in-frame clones and leaves some out. The sample consists of about 190,000 clones, approximately 78% of them appearing once. The sequencing sample was made of PBMCs. The receptors derive from a young woman in good health and CMV-seronegative.

The J gene is TRBJ2-3, the V gene TRBV7-8; TRBD2 aligns across 9 bases. The germline CDR1 and CDR2 sequences are SGHVS and FQNEAQ. Trimming at V came to 4 bases and at J to 2 bases, leaving 4 bases not matched to a gene. CDR3 length: 15 residues. The CDR3 sequence is CASSYSGGPTDTQYF. The CDR3 DNA sequence: TGTGCCAGCAGCTATAGCGGGGGCCCCACAGATACGCAGTATTTT.

The chain uses TRBV6-1 and TRBJ2-5, with D possibly TRBD1 on 6 matching bases. The DNA end lines up better with TRBJ2-7; the J call may be wrong. CDR1 is MNHNS and CDR2 is SASEGT in the germline V gene. The CDR3 sequence is 15 residues long. The CDR3 sequence: CASREPGVLSYEQYF. CDR3 DNA: TGTGCCAGCAGGGAACCAGGGGTGCTCTCCTACGAGCAGTACTTC.

V and J are TRBV7-6 and TRBJ2-7, with TRBD1 matching over 7 bases. CDR3 length: 16 amino acids. The trim removed 5 bases at V and 0 bases at J, leaving 10 bases unmatched. Looked up from germline, CDR1 is SGHVS and CDR2 is FNYEAQ. CDR3 DNA sequence: TGTGCCAGCAGCCCCTCAGGACAGGAGAGCTCCTACGAGCAGTACTTC. Amino acids: CASSPSGQESSYEQYF.

This clone was counted many times. The V gene is TRBV5-1, the J gene TRBJ1-3; 9 nucleotides agree with TRBD1. This CDR3 is 14 amino acids long. Germline CDR1 SGHRS, CDR2 YFSETQ. The trim removed 6 bases at V and 4 bases at J, leaving 5 bases unmatched. CDR3 coding DNA: TGCGCCAGCAAGTGGACAGGGGACGGAAACACCATATATTTT. Amino acid sequence: CASKWTGDGNTIYF. The whole variable domain, remainder taken from reference TRBV5-1 and TRBJ1-3, is KAGVTQTPRYLIKTRGQQVTLSCSPISGHRSVSWYQQTPGQGLQFLFEYFSETQRNKGNFPGRFSGRQFSNSRSEMNVSTLELGDSALYLCASKWTGDGNTIYFGEGSWLTVV.

The chain uses TRBV7-8 and TRBJ2-7, with 8 bases aligning to TRBD2. Germline loops: CDR1 SGHVS, CDR2 FQNEAQ. J gave up 2 bases and V 0 bases, and 3 bases lay outside the gene matches. The CDR3 loop spans 15 amino acids. CDR3 in DNA: TGTGCCAGCAGCTTAGCGGGAGCGGGGGCCTACGAGCAGTACTTC. This gives the protein CASSLAGAGAYEQYF.

This clone was counted between two and nine times. V gene TRBV28 combines with J gene TRBJ2-7, with 7 bases aligning to TRBD2. J lost 2 bases, V lost 10 bases, and 11 bases had no gene match. CDR1 and CDR2 (germline): MDHEN, SYDVKM. The CDR3 is made up of 14 amino acids. CDR3 in DNA: TGTGCCACCATCCCTGGGCGGGAGACCTACGAGCAGTACTTC. Its protein is CATIPGRETYEQYF.

The chain joins TRBV29-1 to TRBJ1-1, with D maybe TRBD1 (6 bases). V shed 7 bases and J shed 5 bases, with 14 bases lying between them. The CDR3 is 12 residues long. Germline CDR1 SQVTM, CDR2 ANQGSEA. CDR3 coding DNA: TGCAGCGCCCTACGGACAGATACTGAAGCTTTCTTT. It specifies CSALRTDTEAFF.

The V and J genes are TRBV9 and TRBJ2-1; TRBD2 matches 13 bases. The CDR3 spans 17 residues. V shed 0 bases, J shed 6 bases, and the junction held 6 bases outside the gene matches. The V gene's germline CDR1 is SGDLS and CDR2 YYNGEE. The CDR3 DNA reads as TGTGCCAGCAGCGTAGGCTTGACTAGCGGGGGGAGCAATGAGCAGTTCTTC. Translated, it gives CASSVGLTSGGSNEQFF.

This chain connects TRBV27 to TRBJ1-5; 9 bases align to TRBD1. Germline CDR1 MNHEY, CDR2 SMNVEV (reference sequence). There are 14 residues in the CDR3. Trimming took 4 bases from V and 11 from J; bases not matched to a gene: 9. Here the CDR3 DNA reads TGTGCCAGCAGTTCGGACAGGGGCCGAGGGGCCCAGCATTTT. This gives the protein CASSSDRGRGAQHF.

Only one count was recorded for this clone. This chain uses TRBV11-2 with TRBJ2-7; D perhaps matches TRBD1 (5 bases). CDR1 and CDR2 from the germline V gene are SGHAT and FQNNGV. The CDR3 runs 13 residues. Trimming cost V 5 bases and J 4 bases, with 12 bases left between them. CDR3 protein: CASSIPTAYEQYF. DNA of the CDR3: TGTGCCAGCAGCATCCCGACAGCGTACGAGCAGTACTTC.

This chain connects TRBV6-4 to TRBJ2-3; 7 positions agree with TRBD2. The germline gives CDR1 MRHNA, CDR2 SNTAGT. V lost 1 base and J lost 7; bases outside the gene matches: 5. The CDR3 contains 14 residues. The CDR3 is CASSDWGGTNTQYF. CDR3 nucleotide sequence: TGTGCCAGCAGTGACTGGGGGGGAACAAATACGCAGTATTTT.

The chain links TRBV5-1 to TRBJ2-5; 9 bases agree with TRBD1. Germline CDR1 SGHRS, CDR2 YFSETQ. With 0 bases clipped from V and 5 bases from J, the junction kept 5 bases outside the gene matches. The CDR3 runs to 15 residues. CDR3 in DNA: TGCGCCAGCAGCTTGGTTACAGGGGGCGTGGAGACCCAGTACTTC. Encoded protein: CASSLVTGGVETQYF.

This clone appeared a few times. This chain links TRBV18 with TRBJ1-2; no clear D gene. This CDR3 is built from 15 residues. With 2 bases removed from V and 3 bases from J, the gap between germline ends came to 13 bases. Germline values: CDR1 KGHSH, CDR2 LQKENI. In DNA, the CDR3 is TGTGCCAGCTCACCAACGGAGGGAGTACACTATGGCTACACCTTC. It specifies CASSPTEGVHYGYTF.

The chain employs TRBV5-4 and TRBJ1-1; the D gene is possibly TRBD1 (5 bases). Germline V gives CDR1 SGHNT, CDR2 YYREEE (reference sequence). This CDR3 spans 16 amino acids. V lost 2 bases, J lost 4 bases, and 18 bases lay in between. CDR3 in DNA: TGTGCCAGCAGCTTTTGGGGCGCGGGAGTGAGCACTGAAGCTTTCTTT. Translating gives CASSFWGAGVSTEAFF.

The V gene is TRBV7-3, the J gene TRBJ2-3; possible D gene TRBD1, 6 bases. The V end lost 1 base, the J end lost 6 bases, and 17 bases lay between the germline ends. Germline loops: CDR1 SGHTA, CDR2 FQGTGA. This CDR3 spans 16 amino acids. CDR3 in DNA: TGTGCCAGCAGCTTAAATTGGGGGCCCACCGGGGATACGCAGTATTTT. Protein product: CASSLNWGPTGDTQYF.

This chain joins TRBV7-6 and TRBJ2-7; 14 positions match TRBD2. Trimming at V came to 5 bases and at J to 3 bases, leaving 3 bases not matched to a gene. The germline CDR1 and CDR2 sequences are SGHVS and FNYEAQ. This CDR3 is 15 amino acids long. In DNA, the CDR3 is TGTGCCAGCAGCCTGACTAGCGGGAGGGTCTACGAGCAGTACTTC. This codes for CASSLTSGRVYEQYF.

This chain joins TRBV19 and TRBJ1-1; no firm D call. CDR3 size: 15 residues. Trimming removed 10 bases from V and 9 bases from J, with 27 bases in between. CDR1 LNHDA and CDR2 SQIVND come from the germline V gene (reference sequence). Here the CDR3 DNA reads TGTGCCATCTATGCCCTAGGCAGCAGAGGCTTCCAAGCTTTCTTT. Encoded protein: CAIYALGSRGFQAFF. Using reference TRBV19 and TRBJ1-1 for the parts outside the CDR3, the full variable domain is DGGITQSPKYLFRKEGQNVTLSCEQNLNHDAMYWYRQDPGQGLRLIYYSQIVNDFQKGDIAEGYSVSREKKESFPLTVTSAQKNPTAFYLCAIYALGSRGFQAFFGQGTRLTVV.